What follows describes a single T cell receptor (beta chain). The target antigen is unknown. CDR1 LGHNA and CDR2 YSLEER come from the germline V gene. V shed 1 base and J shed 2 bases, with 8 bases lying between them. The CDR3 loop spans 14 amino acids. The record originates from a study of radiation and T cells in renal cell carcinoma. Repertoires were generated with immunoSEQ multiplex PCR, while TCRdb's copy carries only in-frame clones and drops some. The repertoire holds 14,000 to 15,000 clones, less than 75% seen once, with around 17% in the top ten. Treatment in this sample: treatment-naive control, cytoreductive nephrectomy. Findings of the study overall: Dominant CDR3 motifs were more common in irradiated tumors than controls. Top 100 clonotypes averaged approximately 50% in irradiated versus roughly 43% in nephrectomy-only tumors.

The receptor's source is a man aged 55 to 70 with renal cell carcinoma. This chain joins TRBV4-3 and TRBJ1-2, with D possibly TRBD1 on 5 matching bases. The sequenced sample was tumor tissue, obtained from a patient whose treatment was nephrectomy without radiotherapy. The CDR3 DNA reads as TGCGCCAGCAGCCAAGGACAGCCGAACTATGGCTACACCTTC. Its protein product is CASSQGQPNYGYTF.